This T cell receptor (beta chain) appears in the sequencing data of a study of cytomegalovirus exposure and HLA in healthy donors. Study findings and constraints: TCR beta V- and J-gene trimming was later associated with a missense DCLRE1C variant. A later analysis revealed that TCR association rates differed between HLA loci, peaking at DRB1 and bottoming out at HLA-C.

As regards this clone: Its antigen is unknown.

PCR involved 60 Vbeta and 13 Jbeta primers. This table comes from immunoSEQ multiplex PCR, and its TCRdb copy is limited to in-frame clones, with some not included. Of some 270,000 clones in the sample, 80% were seen once. The sequenced sample consisted of PBMCs. This TCR was sampled from a girl aged 2-15 years in good health and CMV-seronegative.

DNA for the CDR3: TGTGCCAGCAGCTCCCTCAGGGCCCCGGGCACTGAAGCTTTCTTT. Translated: CASSSLRAPGTEAFF. V usage is TRBV11-2 and J usage is TRBJ1-1, with a tentative D call TRBD1 (5 bases). CDR3 length equals 15 residues. Looked up from germline, CDR1 is SGHAT and CDR2 is FQNNGV. With 4 bases removed from V and 4 bases from J, the gap between germline ends came to 16 bases.